These 8 T cell receptor beta chains originate from one sample sequenced in a study of shared clonotypes between healthy human individuals. Sequencing used immunoSEQ multiplex PCR; TCRdb keeps in-frame clones, though not all of them. This repertoire shows roughly 1,600,000 clones, just under 99% found once; its top ten account for approximately 0.4%. The specimen sequenced was naive CD4+ T cells sorted from blood. Subset described: CD45RA+ positively selected. These receptors all stem from a young man in good health.

The J gene is TRBJ1-2, the V gene TRBV2, with 8 positions matching TRBD1. The CDR3 consists of 12 residues. Germline V lookup: CDR1 SNHLY, CDR2 FYNNEI. J gave up 7 bases and V 11 bases, and 9 bases lay outside the gene matches. The CDR3 reads CAGTDRGAGYTF. CDR3 in DNA: TGTGCCGGAACTGACAGGGGAGCTGGCTACACCTTC.

The chain uses TRBV7-8 and TRBJ2-1; D is uncertain. The germline CDR1 and CDR2 sequences are SGHVS and FQNEAQ. V was shortened by 0 bases and J by 0 bases, with 12 bases between the two germline ends. The CDR3 is 17 residues long. The CDR3 DNA follows: TGTGCCAGCAGCTTAGCAGTAGCTACCAGCTCCTACAATGAGCAGTTCTTC. It encodes CASSLAVATSSYNEQFF.

V usage is TRBV5-4 and J usage is TRBJ2-3; 7 bases fit TRBD2. This CDR3 has 16 amino acids. Unmatched junction bases numbered 4, after V lost 0 bases and J lost 0 bases. From germline, CDR1 is SGHNT and CDR2 YYREEE (reference sequence). DNA for the CDR3: TGTGCCAGCAGCTTGGCCGCAGCGGGAAGCACAGATACGCAGTATTTT. Translation gives CASSLAAAGSTDTQYF. The full variable domain, completed using reference TRBV5-4 and TRBJ2-3, is ETGVTQSPTHLIKTRGQQVTLRCSSQSGHNTVSWYQQALGQGPQFIFQYYREEENGRGNFPPRFSGLQFPNYSSELNVNALELDDSALYLCASSLAAAGSTDTQYFGPGTRLTVL.

The genes are TRBV6-6 and TRBJ1-4; D unclear. The germline CDR1 and CDR2 sequences are MNHNY and SVGAGI (reference sequence). Trimming pared 7 bases from V and 0 bases from J, leaving 9 bases between. The CDR3 consists of 14 residues. CDR3 loop: CASTAPSTNEKLFF. The CDR3 DNA reads TGTGCCAGCACCGCCCCCTCAACTAATGAAAAACTGTTTTTT.

This clone appeared once. This sequence joins TRBV19 and TRBJ2-2; possibly TRBD1 for D (6 bases). The ends were cut back, 5 bases at V and 4 bases at J, with 14 bases in the middle. Germline-derived CDR1 and CDR2 are LNHDA and SQIVND (reference sequence). The CDR3 extends over 15 amino acids. DNA for the CDR3: TGTGCCAGTAGTGTTACAGGGTCGGGCACCGGGGAGCTGTTTTTT. It yields the protein CASSVTGSGTGELFF.

The J gene is TRBJ1-5, the V gene TRBV2; possible D gene TRBD1, 5 bases. The germline V gene encodes CDR1 SNHLY and CDR2 FYNNEI. The V end was cut by 5 bases, the J end by 4 bases, with 12 bases between. CDR3 length: 14 residues. CDR3 DNA sequence: TGTGCCAGCAGTCCGCTGGGGCCGAATCAGCCCCAGCATTTT. This gives the protein CASSPLGPNQPQHF.

The V call is TRBV16, the J call TRBJ2-7; 8 bases are shared with TRBD2. Trimming cost V 4 bases and J 2 bases; bases outside gene matches: 4. The germline gives CDR1 KGHSY, CDR2 FQNENV. This CDR3 comprises 14 residues. The CDR3: CASSLTSGPYEQYF. The CDR3 DNA reads as TGTGCCAGCAGCCTCACTAGCGGTCCCTACGAGCAGTACTTC.

This chain joins TRBV10-3 and TRBJ2-3; 10 bases line up with TRBD2. CDR3 size: 15 residues. The V gene's germline CDR1 is ENHRY and CDR2 SYGVKD. V lost 6 bases and J lost 6; bases outside the gene matches: 9. The CDR3 DNA reads as TGTGCCATCAGCCTGCTAGCGGGAGTGGGGGATACGCAGTATTTT. It specifies CAISLLAGVGDTQYF.